The sequence of this TCR beta chain was determined in a study of T-cell reconstitution after alpha-beta-depleted transplantation in children (dated by TCRdb to 2016 to 2017). Turning to the overall study: Using TCR repertoire profiling, the study followed T-cell immune reconstitution in a quantitative way in children after TCRalphabeta/CD19-depleted allogeneic hematopoietic cell transplantation. Broad study findings and their caveats: In some patients, high TCRbeta diversity at day 60 was attributed to recipient T cells and intrathymic progenitors that had survived conditioning. Over the following months the frequencies of hyperexpanded clones went down, and after one year T-cell counts and TCRbeta diversity were mostly credited to newly produced T cells. Apparently early alphabetaT-cell count recovery about two months after transplant reportedly relied on only several hundred rapidly expanded clones derived from non-depleted graft cells.

The sample's treatment or condition label is to be understood as: allogeneic hematopoietic cell transplantation with graft depleted of TCRalphabeta T cells and CD19 B cells. The transplant recipients were children given TCRalphabeta/CD19-depleted allogeneic hematopoietic cell grafts. The method was PCR. The sequencing machine was an Illumina HiSeq 2500. TCR library preparation used molecular barcoding, with unique molecular identifiers applied to normalize quantification of the TCRbeta repertoire. Starting from the raw public reads, TCRdb applied fastp trimming at Q25, assembled clones with MiXCR and retained in-frame beta chains. For every CDR3 protein sequence, its rows merge into one entry that carries the most common genes and DNA. The sample table shows some 450,000 distinct CDR3 sequences, and roughly 44% are seen once. The top ten clones comprise 27% of the sample. Only a few counts were recorded for this clonotype. Its antigen remains undetermined. Qualities for individual bases were not recorded, and no much larger clone is one base off.

The TCR sequence derives from a girl aged 2 to 10 with aplastic anemia, due to receive a stem cell transplant. Material: PBMCs, obtained before TCRalphabeta/CD19-depleted stem cell transplant.

The CDR3 protein: CASSFSGRAYTGELFF. The DNA is as follows: TGTGCCAGCAGTTTTAGCGGGAGGGCCTACACCGGGGAGCTGTTTTTT. Recombination connected TRBV6-5 to TRBJ2-2; 11 central nucleotides agree with TRBD2. Its CDR3 holds 16 amino acids, cysteine through phenylalanine. CDR3 DNA is the only sequence kept; it has 48 bases, read in frame from the first base. CDR1 and CDR2 are drawn from the germline V gene: MNHEY, SVGAGI. Relative to germline, V is missing 4 bases and J is missing 3 bases, with 4 bases of the junction outside any gene match.